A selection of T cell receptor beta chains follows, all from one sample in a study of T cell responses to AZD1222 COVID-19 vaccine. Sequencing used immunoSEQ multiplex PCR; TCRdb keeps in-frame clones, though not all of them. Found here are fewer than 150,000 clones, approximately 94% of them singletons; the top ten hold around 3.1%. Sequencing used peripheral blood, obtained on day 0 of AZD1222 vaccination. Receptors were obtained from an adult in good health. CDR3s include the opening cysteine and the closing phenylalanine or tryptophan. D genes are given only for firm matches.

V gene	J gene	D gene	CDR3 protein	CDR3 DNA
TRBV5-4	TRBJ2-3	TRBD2	CASSLVAGGTDTQYF	TGTGCCAGCAGCTTGGTAGCGGGGGGCACAGATACGCAGTATTTT
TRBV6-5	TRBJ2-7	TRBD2	CASSYSGGRSSYEQYF	TGTGCCAGCAGTTACTCTGGCGGGAGGAGCTCCTACGAGCAGTACTTC
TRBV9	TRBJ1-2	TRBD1	CASGSTGNYGYTF	TGTGCCAGCGGATCGACAGGGAACTATGGCTACACCTTC
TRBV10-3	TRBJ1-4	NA	CAISDGATTNEKLFF	TGTGCCATCAGTGATGGGGCCACCACTAATGAAAAACTGTTTTTT
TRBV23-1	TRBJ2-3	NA	CASSLKDSGSTDTQYF	TGCGCCAGCAGTCTCAAAGATAGCGGTAGCACAGATACGCAGTATTTT
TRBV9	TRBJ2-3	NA	CASSVQGRTHTDTQYF	TGTGCCAGCAGCGTCCAGGGTCGGACTCACACAGATACGCAGTATTTT
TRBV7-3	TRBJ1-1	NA	CASSRTGGNTEAFF	TGTGCCAGCAGTCGTACCGGGGGGAACACTGAAGCTTTCTTT
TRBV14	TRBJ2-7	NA	CASRADRFPYEQYF	TGTGCCAGCAGGGCAGACAGGTTCCCCTACGAGCAGTACTTC
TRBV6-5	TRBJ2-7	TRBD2	CASSWAGVGEQYF	TGTGCCAGCAGTTGGGCGGGAGTTGGCGAGCAGTACTTC
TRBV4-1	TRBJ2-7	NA	CASSQGGEDGVREQYF	TGCGCCAGCAGCCAGGGAGGAGAGGATGGGGTTCGCGAGCAGTACTTC
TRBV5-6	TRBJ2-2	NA	CASSSPRGWAGDGELFF	TGTGCCAGCAGCTCCCCCCGGGGGTGGGCCGGGGACGGGGAGCTGTTTTTT
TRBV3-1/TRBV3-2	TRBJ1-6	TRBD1	CASSQGRTGGSYNSPLHF	TGTGCCAGCAGCCAAGGACGGACAGGTGGCTCCTATAATTCACCCCTCCACTTT
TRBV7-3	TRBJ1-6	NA	CASSLNAGDNSPLHF	TGTGCCAGCAGCTTAAACGCCGGAGATAATTCACCCCTCCACTTT
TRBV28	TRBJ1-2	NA	CASSFPPSREANYGYTF	TGTGCCAGCAGTTTTCCGCCGTCAAGGGAAGCTAACTATGGCTACACCTTC